The 20 T cell receptor beta chains below all came from one sample that was sequenced in a study of vaccination and CD4 T cells after COVID-19. The Oncomine TCR Beta short-read assay sequenced DNA from cultured CD4+ T cells. One entry per CDR3 protein results from TCRdb running MiXCR on the PCR reads. The sample holds fewer than 15,000 distinct CDR3 sequences, around two fifths seen once. No antigen is known for these receptors. Described treatment: approximately 9-day PBMC culture with coronavirus spike peptide pools or control peptides (ViraFEST assay). Sequenced input: CD4+ T cells from blood, cultured in vitro. These receptors all stem from a human donor who had recovered from COVID-19.

The chain combines TRBV7-9 with TRBJ2-4; 9 nucleotides line up with TRBD1. The germline gives CDR1 SEHNR, CDR2 FQNEAQ (reference sequence). The CDR3 loop spans 16 amino acids. Germline trimming cut 5 bases from V and 7 bases from J; bases unmatched to any gene: 12. The CDR3 region has the DNA TGTGCCAGCAGCGCACCGTTGGGACAGGGAATGAACATTCAGTACTTC. The encoded protein is CASSAPLGQGMNIQYF.

The chain recombines TRBV15 with TRBJ2-2; TRBD2 matches 12 bases. V lost 0 bases to trimming and J lost 6 bases; unmatched junction nucleotides: 14. CDR1 is LNHNV and CDR2 is YYDKDF in the germline V gene (reference sequence). The CDR3 length is 20 residues. DNA of the CDR3: TGTGCCACCAGCAGAGATGTTGTTGGGACTAGCGGGCTTAGGTCCGGGGAGCTGTTTTTT. This codes for CATSRDVVGTSGLRSGELFF.

J is TRBJ2-1 and V is TRBV6-1; D might be TRBD1 or TRBD2, each matching 5 bases. Per the germline V gene, CDR1 is MNHNS and CDR2 is SASEGT. V gave up 7 bases and J gave up 7 bases, with 14 bases separating them. The CDR3 is made up of 13 amino acids. CDR3 region: CASTVGPRNEQFF. The CDR3 nucleotides read TGTGCCAGCACGGTGGGACCGAGGAATGAGCAGTTCTTC.

The genes are TRBV10-3 and TRBJ1-5; no reliable D call. The CDR3 sequence is 12 residues long. The V end lost 3 bases, the J end lost 4 bases, and 4 bases lay between the germline ends. In germline, CDR1 is ENHRY, CDR2 SYGVKD. The CDR3 DNA is TGTGCCATCAGTGATCCTAATCAGCCCCAGCATTTT. Its translation: CAISDPNQPQHF.

With regard to this clonotype: A junction end diverges from the germline sequence, so it may reflect a read error. This CDR3 is CACSPFRGTEAFF. CDR3 nucleotide sequence: TGTGCCTGCAGCCCCTTCCGGGGGACTGAAGCTTTCTTT. The rearrangement joins TRBV11-2 to TRBJ1-1; D is possibly TRBD1 (5 bases). The CDR3 is 13 amino acids. CDR1 and CDR2 (germline): SGHAT, FQNNGV.

The rearrangement links TRBV7-9 to TRBJ2-1; D is unresolved. V was trimmed by 1 base and J by 4 bases, leaving 2 bases between them. CDR1 and CDR2 (germline): SEHNR, FQNEAQ (reference sequence). The CDR3 has 12 amino acids. CDR3 in DNA: TGTGCCAGCAGCTTAGTATACAATGAGCAGTTCTTC. This sequence encodes CASSLVYNEQFF.

The V and J genes are TRBV28 and TRBJ2-2, with TRBD2 as a possible D gene (5 bases). Germline V lookup: CDR1 MDHEN, CDR2 SYDVKM. The CDR3 has 14 amino acids. Trimming left V 6 bases short and J 3 bases short, with 11 bases between. The CDR3 coding sequence is TGTGCCAGCAGAGCTGGAGGAGACACCGGGGAGCTGTTTTTT. It specifies CASRAGGDTGELFF.

This clonotype was recorded a few times. This chain connects TRBV24-1 to TRBJ2-7; 9 bases align to TRBD1. There are 14 residues in the CDR3. The V segment lost 7 bases and the J segment 5 bases; nucleotides outside the gene matches: 8. CDR1 is KGHDR and CDR2 is SFDVKD in the germline V gene. CDR3 nucleotide sequence: TGTGCCACCAGCCGGAACGACAGGGGGGACGAGCAGTACTTC. It translates to CATSRNDRGDEQYF.

This rearrangement joins TRBV27 to TRBJ2-3; D unresolved. The germline V gene has CDR1 MNHEY and CDR2 SMNVEV (reference sequence). With 4 bases removed from V and 0 bases from J, the gap between germline ends came to 8 bases. CDR3 size: 14 residues. CDR3 in amino acids: CASSWWTSTDTQYF. The CDR3 DNA reads TGTGCCAGCAGTTGGTGGACCAGCACAGATACGCAGTATTTT.

This clonotype has a handful of counts. V gene TRBV9 combines with J gene TRBJ2-3, with 8 bases fitting TRBD2. Germline V CDR1 and CDR2: SGDLS, YYNGEE. The CDR3 is 16 amino acids. V was clipped by 0 bases and J by 3 bases; unmatched bases: 6. CDR3 coding DNA: TGTGCCAGCAGCGTAGCGGCAGCGGGGGTTACAGATACGCAGTATTTT. Translation gives CASSVAAAGVTDTQYF.

The sample holds a few counts of this clonotype. The CDR3 region is CASMTNYGYTF. For the CDR3, the DNA is TGTGCCAGTATGACTAACTATGGCTACACCTTC. The gene calls are TRBV25-1 and TRBJ1-2; D remains ambiguous. The CDR3 extends over 11 amino acids. Germline V gene data show CDR1 as MGHDK and CDR2 as SYGVNS. Trimming stripped 9 bases from V and 0 bases from J, with 5 bases between.

The V call is TRBV6-1, the J call TRBJ2-6, with D tentatively TRBD1 or TRBD2 (5 bases each). V lost 4 bases, J lost 4 bases, and 5 bases lay in between. The CDR3 consists of 13 residues. In germline, CDR1 is MNHNS, CDR2 SASEGT. CDR3 in DNA: TGTGCCAGCAGTGGGGGGGGGGCCAACGTCCTGACTTTC. Its protein is CASSGGGANVLTF.

This chain joins TRBV19 and TRBJ1-1, with 11 bases aligning to TRBD1. CDR1 is LNHDA, CDR2 SQIVND, per germline (reference sequence). This CDR3 contains 13 residues. Germline trimming cut 6 bases from V and 7 bases from J; bases unmatched to any gene: 4. CDR3 residues: CASRRTGGSEAFF. The DNA for the CDR3 is TGTGCCAGTAGACGGACAGGGGGCAGTGAAGCTTTCTTT.

This clonotype turned up a few times. The chain uses TRBV6-1 and TRBJ1-5; a possible D gene is TRBD1 (6 bases). V lost 6 bases and J lost 4, with 13 bases in between. CDR1 and CDR2 from the germline V gene are MNHNS and SASEGT. The CDR3 runs to 14 residues. The CDR3 bases are TGTGCCAGCAGCCAACAGGGCCGGAATCAGCCCCAGCATTTT. This translates into CASSQQGRNQPQHF.

The chain joins TRBV21-1 to TRBJ1-3. TRBV21-1 is a listed pseudogene. The CDR3 extends over 14 amino acids. CDR3 in DNA: TGTGCCAGCAGCAAAGTAAGTGCTGGAAACACCATATATTTT. Translation: CASSKVSAGNTIYF.

The V and J genes are TRBV20-1 and TRBJ1-4; 7 positions agree with TRBD1. The CDR3 length is 14 residues. The junction had 8 bases not matched to a gene; V was cut back by 4 bases and J by 6 bases. CDR1 DFQATT and CDR2 SNEGSKA come from the germline V gene (reference sequence). CDR3 in DNA: TGCAGTGCTACAGACAGGGCGAGGGATGAAAAACTGTTTTTT. Translation gives CSATDRARDEKLFF.

The genes are TRBV7-2 and TRBJ1-2; 7 positions agree with TRBD1. This CDR3 is 13 amino acids long. In germline, CDR1 is SGHTA, CDR2 FQGNSA. Losses at the gene ends were 4 bases for V and 4 bases for J; bases not matched to a gene: 3. CDR3 DNA: TGTGCCAGCAGCTCGGACAGGCTCTATGGCTACACCTTC. It yields the protein CASSSDRLYGYTF.

The chain carries TRBV12-3 or TRBV12-4 and TRBJ1-4; 7 bases map to TRBD1. The CDR3 has 14 residues. V gave up 6 bases and J gave up 7 bases; unmatched junction bases: 8. The CDR3 DNA follows: TGTGCCAGCAGAGAACAGGGGCCAACTGAAAAACTGTTTTTT. Its protein product is CASREQGPTEKLFF.

This clonotype was seen a few times. The chain joins TRBV2 to TRBJ2-2, with a weak D call TRBD2 (5 bases). This CDR3 contains 13 residues. V was pared by 5 bases and J by 3 bases, with 7 bases between. CDR1 and CDR2 (germline): SNHLY, FYNNEI. The CDR3 loop is CASSPGYTGELFF. The CDR3 DNA reads as TGTGCCAGCAGTCCGGGGTACACCGGGGAGCTGTTTTTT.

This clonotype has only a few counts. CDR3 nucleotides: TGCGCCAGCAGCCGGGGGGCGCATAATTCACCCCTCCACTTT. The encoded protein is CASSRGAHNSPLHF. The chain combines TRBV4-1 with TRBJ1-6, with a tentative D call TRBD1 (6 bases). The V gene lost 4 bases and the J gene lost 5 bases, with 9 bases spanning the gap. This CDR3 comprises 14 residues. From germline, CDR1 is MGHRA and CDR2 YSYEKL.